The source of this T cell receptor (beta chain) is a study of cytomegalovirus exposure and HLA in healthy donors listed by TCRdb under 2017. Notes on the research overall: An earlier analysis of approximately 640 of the donors reported 250 to 350 Gb of sequence data and 100 million to 130 million unique TCR beta sequences from roughly 200 million T cells. An early release that covered several hundred HLA-typed donors contained 300 to 350 gigabases of sequencing data and 65 million to 100 million unique TCR sequences. Of the roughly 400 genotyped donors, 75% to 85% were placed in the genetic ancestry cluster associated with self-reported Caucasian donors. The aim of the study was to test whether cataloging public T cell receptors could identify signatures of past pathogen exposure. Using immunosequencing, the study profiled T cell repertoires from some 670 subjects and related those repertoires to cytomegalovirus serostatus. A separate validation cohort of about 110 different subjects was used in addition to the 666-subject first cohort. To predict cytomegalovirus infection status, the study brought together high-throughput TCR immunosequencing, statistical association of individual TCRs with disease status, and machine learning. To study patterns of TCR occurrence, a later analysis re-analyzed previously published TCR beta repertoires from several hundred donors and added high-resolution HLA genotyping. In the later analysis, no new phenotypic data were used to find candidate immune exposures; instead, reliance was placed on TCR beta sequences and their occurrence across donors. An earlier analysis of roughly 580 of the donors used high-throughput TCR beta sequencing to judge whether each TCR beta V gene segment behaved as functional or pseudogenic. Donor age, sex, ethnicity and CMV serostatus were compiled alongside the repertoire data. A later genetic analysis took genome-wide SNP genotypes for 398 of the 666 donors and used that subset as a discovery cohort. Every discovery cohort repertoire had been produced on one sequencing platform. HLA typing included class I and class II loci at four-digit resolution. Typing coverage differed by locus: A, B, C, DRB1 and DQB1 were typed in about 629-640 donors, DQA1 in about 500, DPA1 in approximately 600, and DPB1 in 450 to 490. A few DR-DQ haplotypes were handled as single units for association and clustering because linkage in the cohort was strong. Among a few hundred genotyped donors of the cohort, an average of 235,054 unique TCR beta nucleotide sequences were sequenced per donor, around 20% of them non-productive. Paper-wide results and their limitations: Correlated functional status among segregating V segments might be attributable to linkage disequilibrium, but an unknown experimental factor could not be ruled out. The classifier was reported to diagnose cytomegalovirus status with high specificity and sensitivity in both the original cohort and the validation cohort. The earlier analysis of some 540 of the donors excluded approximately 15 rarely observed V segments, including chromosome 9 orphons, because counts were too low. A later analysis found that HLA-associated TCR beta chains were more clonally expanded and had lower generation probabilities than equally common non-associated chains. A cluster of highly shared sequence variants was judged likely to represent a technical artifact of the sequencing pipeline. Only TCR beta chains were sequenced in this cohort, and the absence of alpha or paired-chain data limited detectable features. Roughly uniform sequencing depth across donors was assumed in presence/absence analyses, although this assumption may not hold. Most TCR sequences were seen in very few donors, while some public TCRs were found in many individuals. Broadly in line with IMGT annotations, most TCR beta V segments showed up in productive rearrangements about 87% or about 30% of the time in an earlier analysis of around 600 of the donors. A further reported finding was that TCR beta sequences accurately predicted the HLA-A and HLA-B alleles for most subjects in the first cohort. Because the 87-base-pair reads could not distinguish some IMGT-functional V segments, including TRBV6-2 and TRBV6-3, those segments were excluded. A later analysis associated about 17,000 TCR beta sequences with specific HLA alleles at a false discovery rate of 0.05. According to a later analysis, most CMV-associated TCR beta chains appeared to be HLA-restricted, and the HLA associations seemed to be driven largely by CMV exposure. The study listed 150 to 200 TCR beta chains as associated with cytomegalovirus. According to a later genetic analysis, donors in an Asian-associated ancestry cluster had fewer N-insertions in productive TCRs than the approximately 690-donor mean. In a later analysis, several top co-occurrence clusters were reported to appear linked to parvovirus B19, influenza, CMV and Epstein-Barr virus. In vitro tests confirmed that a few of the cytomegalovirus-associated TCR beta chains recognize cytomegalovirus antigens. It was suggested by the authors that the approach could potentially be generalized to other disease states and immunological phenotypes. HLA typing was unavailable for some donors at each locus, so association tests used only the typed subset. According to a later analysis, TCR association rates differed among HLA loci, with DRB1 alleles showing the most associated TCRs and HLA-C alleles showing the fewest. A later genetic analysis associated a missense DCLRE1C variant with V-gene and J-gene trimming of TCR beta chains, and an independent cohort replicated the association. For the cohort, immune exposure information was limited to CMV serostatus. Assigning TCR associations to individual alleles was difficult when HLA alleles, especially DR and DQ, strongly co-occurred.

In total, approximately 700 healthy bone marrow donors made up the cohort. At the time of sampling, every cohort member was nominally healthy, though immune exposures that went unrecorded were likely present. The donor was CMV seronegative and was included in the group of a few hundred seronegative cohort members. Every donor gave a peripheral blood sample, and the peripheral blood mononuclear cells from that sample were used for TCR beta sequencing. The Qiagen DNeasy Blood Extraction Kit was used to extract genomic DNA from the blood cell samples. To note about this clone: There is no known antigen for this receptor. Base qualities were left out, and no much larger clone turns up one base away.

Library prep was done by the immunoSEQ multiplex PCR assay. The multiplex PCR relied on a mix of 60 forward primers for TCR Vbeta segments and 13 reverse primers for TCR Jbeta segments. Amplification of the CDR3 region of rearranged TCR beta genes was performed with a multiplex PCR assay on genomic DNA. The Illumina HiSeq System was used to sequence the amplified TCR beta libraries as 87-base-pair reads. The study's own analysis went as follows. A later analysis tallied 80 million to 95 million unique TCR beta chains across the approximately 670 repertoires, and approximately 11 million of those chains were shared by two or more donors. A nearest-neighbor algorithm error-corrected the raw reads and collapsed the reads into unique sequences, merging closely related sequences to remove PCR and sequencing errors. V, D and J gene segments were assigned by aligning CDR3 sequences to IMGT reference sequences. For a sequence to be retained, at least a six-nucleotide match to both a V gene segment and a J gene segment was required. A rearrangement counted as productive if the CDR3 had no stop codons and remained in frame with V and J, and every other rearrangement counted as non-productive. Following IMGT convention, CDR3 was defined as the stretch from the second conserved V-encoded cysteine to the conserved J-encoded phenylalanine. Sequences without an unambiguous match to a single V gene segment were excluded from the earlier analysis of about 600 of the donors. In an earlier analysis of approximately 500 of the donors, a V segment was called functional when productive rearrangements were above 56.7%, and segregating when the standard deviation between donors exceeded 5%. To diagnose cytomegalovirus status from the catalog of TCR beta chain sequences, a statistical classification framework was built. V and J gene assignment, in a later analysis, came from comparing TCR nucleotide sequences with IMGT/GENE-DB human TR gene sequences. The TCRdist pipeline was used in a later analysis to assign CDR3 sequences and most-parsimonious VDJ recombination scenarios. A later analysis defined each TCR beta chain by its CDR3 amino acid sequence plus V-gene family, and excluded reads lacking a unique V-gene family. A later analysis removed 600 or so highly shared, low-generation-probability nucleotide sequences to deal with suspected cross-contamination and a sequencing artifact. In a later analysis, a clonal expansion index was calculated for each public chain from normalized within-repertoire ranks of inferred template counts. A later analysis computed generation probabilities with a VDJ recombination model fitted to out-of-frame rearrangements, and checked the results against IGoR. A later analysis scored TCR-TCR, TCR-HLA and TCR-CMV co-occurrence with hypergeometric tests, applying a repertoire-size bias correction to TCR pairs. A later analysis estimated false discovery rates by permuting HLA or CMV assignments 20 times. A later analysis grouped co-occurring TCRs with DBSCAN, adding TCRdist sequence similarity when clustering within HLA-allele-positive subsets. Repertoires with fewer than 30,000 or more than 120,000 public chains, plus five repertoires with anomalous nucleotide sharing, were excluded from co-occurrence clustering. TCRdb holds this immuneACCESS table with in-frame rearrangements only. Some clones are missing; in checked studies, unresolved V genes explain under half, and the rest has no known cause. D and trimming come from the DNA, and the V and J calls and clone size come from that table. The sample profile shows about 160,000 clones; around four fifths of them were found once. The top ten clones comprise about 1.3% of the sample.

V is clipped by 2 bases and J by 6 bases, and the sequence between their germline boundaries is 10 bases long. The germline V gene sets CDR1 to SNHLY and CDR2 to FYNNEI. From the cysteine up to the phenylalanine, the CDR3 has a length of 13 residues. Only the CDR3 region is kept as DNA, spanning 39 bases read in frame from base 1. The TCR comes from a woman aged 30 to 39 in good health and CMV-seronegative. The sample taken for sequencing was PBMCs. The V and J segments used are TRBV2 and TRBJ1-1, with a tentative D gene TRBD1 over 6 matching bases. The CDR3 region has the sequence CASSEPGVPEAFF. In nucleotides, the sequence is TGTGCCAGCAGTGAACCAGGGGTTCCTGAAGCTTTCTTT.